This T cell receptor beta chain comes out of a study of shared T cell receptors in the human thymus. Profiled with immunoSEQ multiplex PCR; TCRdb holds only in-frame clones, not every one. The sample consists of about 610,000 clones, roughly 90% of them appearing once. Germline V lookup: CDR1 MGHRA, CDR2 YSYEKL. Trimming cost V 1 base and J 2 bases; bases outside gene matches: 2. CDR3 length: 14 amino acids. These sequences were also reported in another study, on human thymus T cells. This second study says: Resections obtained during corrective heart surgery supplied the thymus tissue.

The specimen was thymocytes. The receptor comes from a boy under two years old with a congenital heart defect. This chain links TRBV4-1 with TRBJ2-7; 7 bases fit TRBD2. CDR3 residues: CASSQGDYTYEQYF. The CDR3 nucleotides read TGCGCCAGCAGCCAAGGGGACTACACCTACGAGCAGTACTTC.